The source of this TCR beta chain is a study of human T cells and chemical hapten exposure. Time point meaning: pre-sensitization, week 0. Treatment reported: therapeutic diphenylcyclopropenone sensitization with weekly scalp DPC. TCRdb processed the RACE reads anew with MiXCR; each CDR3 protein has one entry. The sample shows about 93,000 distinct CDR3 sequences, roughly 8.5% of them seen only once. This clonotype has a handful of counts. The CDR3 runs to 13 residues. The germline CDR1 and CDR2 sequences are LNHDA and SQIVND (reference sequence). The trim removed 8 bases at V and 6 bases at J, leaving 6 bases unmatched.

The specimen was whole blood, collected in connection with sensitization to the hapten diphenylcyclopropenone (DPC). The source is a man aged 40-49 years with alopecia areata. Some clones in this sample may be carry-over from other donors' samples. V usage is TRBV19 and J usage is TRBJ1-5, with 8 bases lining up with TRBD1. The CDR3 DNA reads as TGTGCCAGTTTTGGACAGGGCGGTCAGCCCCAGCATTTT. This translates into CASFGQGGQPQHF.